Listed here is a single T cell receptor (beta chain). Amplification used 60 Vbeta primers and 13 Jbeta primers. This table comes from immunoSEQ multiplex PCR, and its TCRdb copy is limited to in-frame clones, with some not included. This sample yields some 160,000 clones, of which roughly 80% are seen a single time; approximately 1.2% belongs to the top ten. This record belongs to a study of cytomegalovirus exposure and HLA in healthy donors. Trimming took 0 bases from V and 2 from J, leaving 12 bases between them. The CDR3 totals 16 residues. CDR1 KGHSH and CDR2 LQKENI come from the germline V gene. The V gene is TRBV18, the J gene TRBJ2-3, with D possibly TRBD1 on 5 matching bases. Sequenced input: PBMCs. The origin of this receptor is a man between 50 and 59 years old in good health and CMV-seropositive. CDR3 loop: CASSPPRTRVTDTQYF. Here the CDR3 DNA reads TGTGCCAGCTCACCACCTCGGACACGGGTCACAGATACGCAGTATTTT.